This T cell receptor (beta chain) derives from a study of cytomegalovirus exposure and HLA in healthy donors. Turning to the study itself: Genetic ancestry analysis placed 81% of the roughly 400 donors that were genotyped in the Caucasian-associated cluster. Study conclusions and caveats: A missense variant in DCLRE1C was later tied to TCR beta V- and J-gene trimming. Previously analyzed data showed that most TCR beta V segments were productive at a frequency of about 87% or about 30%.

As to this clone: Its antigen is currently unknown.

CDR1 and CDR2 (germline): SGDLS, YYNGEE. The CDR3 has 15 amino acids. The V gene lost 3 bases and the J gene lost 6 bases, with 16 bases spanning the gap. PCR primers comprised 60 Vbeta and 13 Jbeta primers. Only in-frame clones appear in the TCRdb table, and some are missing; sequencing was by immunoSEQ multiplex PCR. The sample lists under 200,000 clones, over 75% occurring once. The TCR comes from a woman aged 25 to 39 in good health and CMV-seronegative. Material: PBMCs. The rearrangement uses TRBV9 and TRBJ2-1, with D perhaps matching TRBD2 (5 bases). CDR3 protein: CASSASGSQFNEQFF. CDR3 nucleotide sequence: TGTGCCAGCAGCGCCTCGGGATCACAATTCAATGAGCAGTTCTTC.